These T cell receptor beta chains were read from a single sample in a study of immune heterogeneity within non-small cell lung tumors. MiXCR was run by TCRdb on the multiplex PCR reads, yielding one entry per CDR3 protein. The sample has some 4,000 distinct CDR3 sequences, 20% to 25% seen once. Sequenced input: lung tumor tissue. The receptors derive from a man between 65 and 79 years old with non-small cell lung cancer. Both conserved end residues are part of each CDR3. D genes are given only for firm matches. Only some rows state a clone size, as once, few, many or a class for expanded clones.

medium-sized | . | TRBJ1-2 | TRBV24-1 | TGTGCCACCAGTGACCTTAGTGGAACCTATGGCTACACCTTC | CATSDLSGTYGYTF
few | TRBD2 | TRBJ2-7 | TRBV9 | TGTGCCAGCAGCGCCGGGGGGGCAGGGGAAGAAAAGAGGTACTTC | CASSAGGAGEEKRYF
. | TRBD2 | TRBJ2-3 | TRBV27 | TGTGCCAGCAGTCCAACTAGCGGGGTATTTGATACGCAGTATTTT | CASSPTSGVFDTQYF
. | TRBD1 | TRBJ2-3 | TRBV7-9 | TGTGCCAGCAGCCCCGCACCGGGACAGGGCGGAACAGATACGCAGTATTTT | CASSPAPGQGGTDTQYF
medium-sized | . | TRBJ1-1 | TRBV11-3 | TGTGCCAGCAGCTTCTGGGGGCATACTGAAGCTTTCTTT | CASSFWGHTEAFF
. | . | TRBJ2-1 | TRBV10-3 | TGTGCCATCAGTGAGGGTCCCCCTAGCTACAATGAGCAGTTCTTC | CAISEGPPSYNEQFF
few | TRBD2 | TRBJ2-3 | TRBV3-1 | TGTGCCAGCAGCCAAGATCAAGGGACTAGCGGGAGGAATACGCAGTATTTT | CASSQDQGTSGRNTQYF
. | . | TRBJ2-5 | TRBV20-1 | TGCAGTGCTAGAAACAGGGAAGAGACCCAGTACTTC | CSARNREETQYF
large | TRBD2 | TRBJ2-7 | TRBV7-6 | TGTGCCAGCAGCTTAGGGTCAACTAGCGGCAACTACGAGCAGTACTTC | CASSLGSTSGNYEQYF
few | TRBD1 | TRBJ2-7 | TRBV20-1 | TGCAGTGCTCAAGACAGGGGGAATATCTACGAGCAGTACTTC | CSAQDRGNIYEQYF
medium-sized | TRBD1 | TRBJ1-1 | TRBV6-1 | TGTGCCAGCAGTTACCACAGGGGAGGAGGCACTGAAGCTTTCTTT | CASSYHRGGGTEAFF
few | . | TRBJ2-5 | TRBV4-1 | TGCGCCAGCAGCGTCCGGGGGTTAGGGCAAGAGACCCAGTACTTC | CASSVRGLGQETQYF
medium-sized | TRBD1 | TRBJ1-1 | TRBV19 | TGTGCCAGTAGCAAGGACAGGGGGAGAACTGAAGCTTTCTTT | CASSKDRGRTEAFF
few | . | TRBJ2-7 | TRBV5-5 | TGTGCCAGCCAAGACGCGGTGTTGAGTGAGCAGTACTTC | CASQDAVLSEQYF
few | . | TRBJ2-3 | TRBV9 | TGTGCCAGCAGCGTAGGACTCGGGACAGATACGCAGTATTTT | CASSVGLGTDTQYF
medium-sized | . | TRBJ2-3 | TRBV6-1 | TGTGCCAGCAGTGAAAAATCCTGGCTAGCTGATTCTGATACGCAGTATTTT | CASSEKSWLADSDTQYF
medium-sized | . | TRBJ1-6 | TRBV7-6 | TGTGCCAGCAGCTTAGAAGGTTATAATTCACCCCTCCACTTT | CASSLEGYNSPLHF
. | TRBD2 | TRBJ2-5 | TRBV4-1 | TGCGACAGCAGCATCGCCCACGCAGCGGGGCAAGAGACCCAGTACTTC | CDSSIAHAAGQETQYF
few | . | TRBJ1-2 | TRBV5-6 | TGTGCCAGCAGCCGGGGTAGGGTAAATGGCTACACCTTC | CASSRGRVNGYTF
few | TRBD2 | TRBJ2-5 | TRBV6-1 | TGTGCCAGCGGAGTCTATAGCGGGGGGGCAGAGACCCAGTACTTC | CASGVYSGGAETQYF
medium-sized | TRBD1 | TRBJ1-1 | TRBV7-6 | TGTGCCAGCAGCCCTATTTTCACAGGGGGGAACACTGAAGCTTTCTTT | CASSPIFTGGNTEAFF
large | . | TRBJ1-1 | TRBV10-2 | TGCGCCAGCAGTCCCTGGAACACTGAAGCTTTCTTT | CASSPWNTEAFF
medium-sized | . | TRBJ1-6 | TRBV20-1 | TGCAGTGCTTCGGACAGCGGGAATTCACCCCTCCACTTT | CSASDSGNSPLHF
few | TRBD2 | TRBJ2-5 | TRBV6-1 | TGTGCCAGCAGTTCTCTAGCGGGAGGTCAGAAAGAGACCCAGTACTTC | CASSSLAGGQKETQYF
medium-sized | TRBD1 | TRBJ1-1 | TRBV5-1 | TGCGCCAGCAGACCCGGACAGGGGCAAGACACTGAAGCTTTCTTT | CASRPGQGQDTEAFF
medium-sized | TRBD1 | TRBJ1-2 | TRBV6-1 | TGTGCCAGCAGTGCTCAGGGGGACTATGGCTACACCTTC | CASSAQGDYGYTF
few | . | TRBJ1-1 | TRBV29-1 | TGCAGCGCCCGCGCAGGGTCGACTGAAGCTTTCTTT | CSARAGSTEAFF
medium-sized | TRBD1 | TRBJ2-7 | TRBV2 | TGTGCCAGCAGTGTTCAGGGGGCGGTCGAGCAGTACTTC | CASSVQGAVEQYF
medium-sized | . | TRBJ1-5 | TRBV6-2/TRBV6-3 | TGTGCCAGCAGTTACCCCCCACGTAGAGGCAATCAGCCCCAGCATTTT | CASSYPPRRGNQPQHF
medium-sized | TRBD2 | TRBJ2-3 | TRBV7-3 | TGTGCCAGCAGCTCAGAGGCGGCGGGGGGCACAGATACGCAGTATTTT | CASSSEAAGGTDTQYF
. | . | TRBJ2-1 | TRBV11-1 | TGTGCCAGCAGCTTGGCGAAGGGTGGGATTGAGCAGTTCTTC | CASSLAKGGIEQFF
medium-sized | . | TRBJ1-5 | TRBV19 | TGTGCCAGTAGTATTGATAGGGGGTTCGCTCAGCCCCAGCATTTT | CASSIDRGFAQPQHF
medium-sized | . | TRBJ1-2 | TRBV6-6 | TGTGCCAGCAGTTACAAGGGGGATGGCTACACCTTC | CASSYKGDGYTF
medium-sized | TRBD1 | TRBJ2-7 | TRBV6-1 | TGTGCCAGCAGTAGGGACAGGGGATCCTACGAGCAGTACTTC | CASSRDRGSYEQYF
. | . | TRBJ2-3 | TRBV14 | TGTGCCAGCAGCCAAGATCGTGATAATAAAAAGTATTTT | CASSQDRDNKKYF
medium-sized | . | TRBJ2-7 | TRBV19 | TGTGCCAGTAGTTCTGTCCAGGGAGCTTACGAGCAGTACTTC | CASSSVQGAYEQYF